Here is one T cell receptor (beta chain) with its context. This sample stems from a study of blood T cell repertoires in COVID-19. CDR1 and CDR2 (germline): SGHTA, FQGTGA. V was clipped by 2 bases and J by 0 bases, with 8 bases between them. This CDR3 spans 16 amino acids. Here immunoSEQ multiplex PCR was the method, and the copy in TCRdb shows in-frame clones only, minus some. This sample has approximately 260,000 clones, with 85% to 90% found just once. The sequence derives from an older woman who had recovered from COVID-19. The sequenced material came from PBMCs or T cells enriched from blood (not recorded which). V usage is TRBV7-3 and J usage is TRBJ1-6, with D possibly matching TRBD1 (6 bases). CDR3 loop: CASSLGQSSYNSPLHF. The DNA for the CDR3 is TGTGCCAGCAGCTTAGGACAGAGCTCCTATAATTCACCCCTCCACTTT.